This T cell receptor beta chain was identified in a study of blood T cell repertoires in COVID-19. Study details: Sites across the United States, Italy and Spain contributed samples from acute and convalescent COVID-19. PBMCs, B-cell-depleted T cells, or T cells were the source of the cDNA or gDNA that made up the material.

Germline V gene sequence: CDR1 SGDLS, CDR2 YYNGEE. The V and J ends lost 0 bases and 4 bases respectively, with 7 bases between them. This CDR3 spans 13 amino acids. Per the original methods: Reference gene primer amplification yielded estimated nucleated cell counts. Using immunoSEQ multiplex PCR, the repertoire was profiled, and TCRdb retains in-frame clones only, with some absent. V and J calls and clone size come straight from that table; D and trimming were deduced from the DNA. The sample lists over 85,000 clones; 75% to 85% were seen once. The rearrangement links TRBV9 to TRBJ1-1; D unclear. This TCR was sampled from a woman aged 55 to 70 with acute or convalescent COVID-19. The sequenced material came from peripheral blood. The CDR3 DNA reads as TGTGCCAGCAGCGTAGAACCGGGCACTGAAGCTTTCTTT. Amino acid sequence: CASSVEPGTEAFF.